These 32 T cell receptor beta chains were sequenced from one sample in a study of blood T cell repertoires in COVID-19. Produced via immunoSEQ multiplex PCR; TCRdb's table is partial and in-frame only. The sample has about 70,000 clones; roughly 76% are singletons. Material for sequencing was peripheral blood. The receptors here all came from a woman in her 70s with acute or convalescent COVID-19.

This clone appeared a few times. The chain couples TRBV12-3 or TRBV12-4 to TRBJ1-2; 7 bases agree with TRBD1. The V segment lost 6 bases and the J segment 5 bases; nucleotides outside the gene matches: 6. This CDR3 is 13 amino acids long. Here the CDR3 reads CASSIGQEYGYTF. CDR3 nucleotide sequence: TGTGCCAGCAGCATCGGACAGGAGTATGGCTACACCTTC.

This clone has more than one count but fewer than ten. CDR3 nucleotide sequence: TGTGCCAGCTCACCCCTGCGAGAGGGAGAGACCCAGTACTTC. It translates to CASSPLREGETQYF. The genes are TRBV18 and TRBJ2-5, with a tentative D call TRBD2 (5 bases). This CDR3 contains 14 residues. V was shortened by 3 bases and J by 4 bases, with 12 bases between the two germline ends. The V gene's germline CDR1 is KGHSH and CDR2 LQKENI.

The V and J genes are TRBV7-3 and TRBJ2-1; possible D gene TRBD2, 6 bases. CDR1 and CDR2 (germline): SGHTA, FQGTGA. V was pared by 3 bases and J by 4 bases, with 10 bases between. This CDR3 contains 14 residues. The CDR3 spells CASSFRDSYNEQFF. Written as DNA, the CDR3 is TGTGCCAGCAGCTTCCGGGACTCTTACAATGAGCAGTTCTTC.

The rearrangement links TRBV7-6 to TRBJ1-3, with 7 bases aligning to TRBD1. In germline, CDR1 is SGHVS, CDR2 FNYEAQ. The CDR3 length is 17 residues. The V segment lost 5 bases and the J segment 3 bases; nucleotides outside the gene matches: 13. CDR3 residues: CASSPWDRRTLGNTIYF. The CDR3, as DNA: TGTGCCAGCAGCCCCTGGGACAGACGAACCCTTGGAAACACCATATATTTT.

The rearrangement uses TRBV19 and TRBJ2-1; D is unclear. Per the germline V gene, CDR1 is LNHDA and CDR2 is SQIVND (reference sequence). The CDR3 length is 11 residues. V was clipped by 7 bases and J by 10 bases, with 11 bases between them. The DNA of the CDR3 is TGTGCCAGTACAGATACGTACGAGCAGTTCTTC. It encodes CASTDTYEQFF. Variable domain in full (rest from reference TRBV19 and TRBJ2-1): DGGITQSPKYLFRKEGQNVTLSCEQNLNHDAMYWYRQDPGQGLRLIYYSQIVNDFQKGDIAEGYSVSREKKESFPLTVTSAQKNPTAFYLCASTDTYEQFFGPGTRLTVL.

The gene calls are TRBV5-1 and TRBJ1-2; perhaps TRBD1 as D (6 bases). Germline V gives CDR1 SGHRS, CDR2 YFSETQ. The V end was cut by 0 bases, the J end by 3 bases, with 12 bases between. CDR3 length equals 15 residues. CDR3 in amino acids: CASSLASTGHYGYTF. CDR3 in DNA: TGCGCCAGCAGCTTGGCCTCGACAGGACACTATGGCTACACCTTC.

The gene calls are TRBV29-1 and TRBJ1-2; no clear D. The germline V and J ends were trimmed by 3 bases and 3 bases, with 2 bases remaining between them. CDR3 length: 10 residues. Germline assignment: CDR1 SQVTM and CDR2 ANQGSEA. The chain's CDR3 is CSVDYYGYTF. The CDR3, as DNA: TGCAGCGTTGACTACTATGGCTACACCTTC.

The chain carries TRBV19 and TRBJ2-7, with D perhaps matching TRBD2 (6 bases). The CDR3 spans 14 residues. Germline CDR1 reads LNHDA; CDR2 reads SQIVND (reference sequence). V dropped 7 bases and J dropped 4 bases, with 17 bases sitting between them. DNA of the CDR3: TGTGCCAGTAAACCGGACGGGGGAGGTTACGAGCAGTACTTC. This codes for CASKPDGGGYEQYF.

DNA for the CDR3: TGTGCCAGTAGTATCGAGGGCCGTAAAGTCTACACCTTC. This gives the protein CASSIEGRKVYTF. The V call is TRBV19, the J call TRBJ1-2; D remains ambiguous. This CDR3 spans 13 amino acids. Trimming removed 3 bases from V and 10 bases from J, with 15 bases in between. The germline V gene has CDR1 LNHDA and CDR2 SQIVND (reference sequence).

The table lists this clone with a few counts. The chain uses TRBV7-3 and TRBJ2-5; the D gene is possibly TRBD2 (6 bases). With 5 bases removed from V and 9 bases from J, the gap between germline ends came to 19 bases. This CDR3 spans 14 amino acids. CDR1 and CDR2 (germline): SGHTA, FQGTGA. The CDR3 bases are TGTGCCAGCAGCCCAAAAGGAGGGCTTCAATCCCAGTACTTC. Protein product: CASSPKGGLQSQYF. Looking up the rest from reference TRBV7-3 and TRBJ2-5 gives the full variable domain: GAGVSQTPSNKVTEKGKYVELRCDPISGHTALYWYRQSLGQGPEFLIYFQGTGAADDSGLPNDRFFAVRPEGSVSTLKIQRTERGDSAVYLCASSPKGGLQSQYFGPGTRLLVL.

This clone has just a few counts. The rearrangement links TRBV13 to TRBJ1-1; the D gene is possibly TRBD1 (6 bases). V lost 5 bases and J lost 0, with 22 bases in between. The CDR3 is made up of 18 amino acids. From germline, CDR1 is PRHDT and CDR2 FYEKMQ (reference sequence). DNA of the CDR3: TGTGCCAGCAGCCATCGGAAGGGCGTAGGGGGAATGAACACTGAAGCTTTCTTT. It specifies CASSHRKGVGGMNTEAFF.

For the CDR3, the DNA is TGTGCCAGGGGGAGGAGGGGACCTGGGGCCAACGTCCTGACTTTC. It specifies CARGRRGPGANVLTF. V usage is TRBV7-2 and J usage is TRBJ2-6; a weak D match, TRBD2 (6 bases). V was clipped by 9 bases and J by 2 bases, with 14 bases between them. CDR1 is SGHTA and CDR2 is FQGNSA in the germline V gene. This CDR3 contains 15 residues.

The rearrangement links TRBV29-1 to TRBJ2-5, with TRBD2 matching 8 bases. CDR3 length: 15 amino acids. Trimming at V came to 5 bases and at J to 7 bases, leaving 15 bases not matched to a gene. CDR1 and CDR2 (germline): SQVTM, ANQGSEA. CDR3 loop: CSVRQGSGSSATQYF. The CDR3 DNA reads as TGCAGCGTTCGCCAGGGGAGCGGGAGTAGTGCGACCCAGTACTTC.

The chain links TRBV5-8 to TRBJ2-1, with D maybe TRBD1 (6 bases). The germline gives CDR1 SGHTS, CDR2 YDEGEE. V was clipped by 1 base and J by 7 bases, with 12 bases between them. This CDR3 has 14 residues. The CDR3 loop is CASSLWGRGNEQFF. CDR3 nucleotides: TGTGCCAGCAGCTTGTGGGGGCGCGGGAATGAGCAGTTCTTC.

This chain joins TRBV6-5 and TRBJ2-7, with 7 bases matching TRBD2. Germline V gene data show CDR1 as MNHEY and CDR2 as SVGAGI. The CDR3 has 15 residues. Trimming took 2 bases from V and 2 from J; bases not matched to a gene: 6. The CDR3 spells CASSYVGLGTYEQYF. The CDR3 nucleotides are TGTGCCAGCAGTTACGTAGGACTAGGTACCTACGAGCAGTACTTC.

The chain uses TRBV7-2 and TRBJ2-7; 7 bases agree with TRBD1. Germline CDR1 is SGHTA and CDR2 is FQGNSA. J lost 2 bases, V lost 0 bases, and 7 bases had no gene match. The CDR3 runs to 16 residues. The CDR3 nucleotides are TGTGCCAGCAGCTTAGCCCGACAGGGTTTAACCTACGAGCAGTACTTC. Protein sequence: CASSLARQGLTYEQYF.

V gene TRBV6-5 combines with J gene TRBJ1-4, with TRBD1 as a possible D gene (5 bases). This CDR3 has 14 residues. Germline values: CDR1 MNHEY, CDR2 SVGAGI. V lost 6 bases and J 4 bases, leaving 12 bases between the germline ends. CDR3 loop: CASSLDRYNEKLFF. DNA of the CDR3: TGTGCCAGCAGCCTCGACAGATATAATGAAAAACTGTTTTTT.

The sample holds one count of this clone. The J gene is TRBJ2-7, the V gene TRBV5-1, with a weak D call TRBD2 (5 bases). The CDR3 is made up of 16 amino acids. The germline V and J ends were trimmed by 4 bases and 4 bases, with 21 bases remaining between them. Germline CDR1 and CDR2: SGHRS and YFSETQ. CDR3 residues: CASSPAERPISYEQYF. The CDR3 DNA reads TGCGCCAGCAGCCCCGCCGAGCGGCCTATCTCTTACGAGCAGTACTTC. Using reference TRBV5-1 and TRBJ2-7 for the parts outside the CDR3, the full variable domain is KAGVTQTPRYLIKTRGQQVTLSCSPISGHRSVSWYQQTPGQGLQFLFEYFSETQRNKGNFPGRFSGRQFSNSRSEMNVSTLELGDSALYLCASSPAERPISYEQYFGPGTRLTVT.

V and J are TRBV19 and TRBJ2-1; 10 bases map to TRBD2. The J segment lost 9 bases and the V segment lost 3 bases, leaving 8 bases of the junction unmatched. Germline-derived CDR1 and CDR2 are LNHDA and SQIVND (reference sequence). The CDR3 runs to 15 residues. The CDR3 is CASSIELAGWAEQFF. The CDR3 nucleotides read TGTGCCAGTAGTATCGAACTAGCGGGATGGGCTGAGCAGTTCTTC.

The CDR3 protein is CASSVGLAGGLETQYF. The CDR3 DNA reads TGTGCCAGCAGCGTAGGGCTAGCGGGAGGATTAGAGACCCAGTACTTC. The chain combines TRBV9 with TRBJ2-5; 11 bases agree with TRBD2. Germline V gives CDR1 SGDLS, CDR2 YYNGEE. Unmatched junction bases numbered 5, after V lost 0 bases and J lost 4 bases. The CDR3 is 16 residues long.

The CDR3 nucleotides are TGTGCCAGCAGCCCTTGGACAGGCGGGGTGGAGACCCAGTACTTC. This codes for CASSPWTGGVETQYF. The rearrangement links TRBV11-2 to TRBJ2-5; the D gene is possibly TRBD1 (7 bases). The germline CDR1 and CDR2 sequences are SGHAT and FQNNGV. Trimming took off 5 bases at V and 5 bases at J, with 18 bases between the two ends. The length of the CDR3 is 15 residues.

For the CDR3, the DNA is TGTGCCAGCACCCCCCCTAGCGGGAGGCAGTACTTC. It specifies CASTPPSGRQYF. This chain links TRBV6-5 with TRBJ2-7; the match to TRBD2 covers 10 bases. Looked up from germline, CDR1 is MNHEY and CDR2 is SVGAGI. V dropped 7 bases and J dropped 9; count of bases not matched to a gene: 6. The CDR3 is 12 amino acids.

Note on this clone: Other DNA sequences of this sample code for an identical CDR3. The chain joins TRBV6-5 to TRBJ1-1; unclear D gene. The ends were cut back, 0 bases at V and 1 base at J, with 6 bases in the middle. CDR1 is MNHEY, CDR2 SVGAGI, per germline. This CDR3 has 14 amino acids. The chain's CDR3 is CASSYSTGNTEAFF. The CDR3 DNA reads TGTGCCAGCAGTTACTCAACTGGGAACACTGAAGCTTTCTTT.

Here the CDR3 reads CASNPGDGYTF. The CDR3, as DNA: TGTGCCAGCAACCCCGGGGATGGCTACACCTTC. The chain employs TRBV28 and TRBJ1-2; no firm D call. Looked up from germline, CDR1 is MDHEN and CDR2 is SYDVKM. The CDR3 has 11 amino acids. Trimming left V 7 bases short and J 6 bases short, with 9 bases between.

This chain connects TRBV10-3 to TRBJ2-1, with TRBD2 matching 11 bases. J gave up 7 bases and V 6 bases, and 5 bases lay outside the gene matches. CDR3 length: 14 residues. Germline V gene sequence: CDR1 ENHRY, CDR2 SYGVKD. CDR3 sequence (DNA): TGTGCCATCAGACCCGGGACTAGCGGAAATGAGCAGTTCTTC. Amino acids: CAIRPGTSGNEQFF.

V and J are TRBV2 and TRBJ1-4; D is perhaps TRBD1 (6 bases). CDR1 and CDR2 (germline): SNHLY, FYNNEI. Trimming removed 6 bases at V and 0 bases at J, with 11 bases between. The CDR3 has 15 residues. The CDR3 bases are TGTGCCAGCAGATTTGCAGGGGCAACTAATGAAAAACTGTTTTTT. It encodes CASRFAGATNEKLFF. The entire variable domain, with the rest obtained from reference TRBV2 and TRBJ1-4, is as follows: EPEVTQTPSHQVTQMGQEVILRCVPISNHLYFYWYRQILGQKVEFLVSFYNNEISEKSEIFDDQFSVERPDGSNFTLKIRSTKLEDSAMYFCASRFAGATNEKLFFGSGTQLSVL.

In its sample, this clone was seen a few times. The chain employs TRBV19 and TRBJ2-1; D unresolved. The CDR3 has 15 amino acids. The germline V gene has CDR1 LNHDA and CDR2 SQIVND (reference sequence). V lost 9 bases and J 0 bases, leaving 15 bases between the germline ends. CDR3 region: CASSTLESSYNEQFF. The CDR3, as DNA: TGTGCCAGCTCTACTTTAGAGAGCTCCTACAATGAGCAGTTCTTC.

The chain employs TRBV11-3 and TRBJ1-1; D ambiguous. V was trimmed by 1 base and J by 1 base, leaving 7 bases between them. There are 14 residues in the CDR3. From germline, CDR1 is SGHNT and CDR2 YENEEA. The CDR3 DNA follows: TGTGCCAGCAGCTTAGTGGGAGGGAACACTGAAGCTTTCTTT. Translated, it gives CASSLVGGNTEAFF.

The chain has TRBV28 and TRBJ2-7; maybe TRBD2 (5 bases). Germline V gene lookup returns CDR1 MDHEN and CDR2 SYDVKM. The CDR3 has 15 amino acids. The ends were cut back, 4 bases at V and 0 bases at J, with 13 bases in the middle. CDR3 DNA sequence: TGTGCCAGCAGTTCATATAGCGCCAGCTCCTACGAGCAGTACTTC. The encoded protein is CASSSYSASSYEQYF.

This chain links TRBV9 with TRBJ1-2; D is possibly TRBD1 (6 bases). The germline CDR1 and CDR2 sequences are SGDLS and YYNGEE. The V gene lost 0 bases and the J gene lost 1 base, with 7 bases spanning the gap. CDR3 length: 14 residues. The CDR3 sequence: CASSVGQVNYGYTF. The CDR3 DNA reads as TGTGCCAGCAGCGTAGGACAGGTTAACTATGGCTACACCTTC.

This clone has only one observation. The rearrangement joins TRBV7-2 to TRBJ1-3; D is unclear. CDR1 SGHTA and CDR2 FQGNSA come from the germline V gene. V dropped 5 bases and J dropped 2 bases, with 10 bases sitting between them. CDR3 length: 14 amino acids. CDR3 sequence reads: CASSLDSAGNTIYF. CDR3 DNA: TGTGCCAGCAGCCTTGATTCGGCTGGAAACACCATATATTTT.

This chain uses TRBV29-1 with TRBJ1-5, with D maybe TRBD1 (6 bases). V was cut by 6 bases and J by 4 bases, with 22 bases left in between. Germline loops: CDR1 SQVTM, CDR2 ANQGSEA. The CDR3 contains 16 residues. In DNA form, the CDR3 reads TGCAGCGTCACCACCGGGACAAAGGTATGGAATCAGCCCCAGCATTTT. This translates into CSVTTGTKVWNQPQHF.